This T cell receptor beta chain was retrieved from a study of T cells after yellow fever vaccination. Notes on the study in general: Clonotype sharing between CD4 and CD8 compartments was small.

Germline CDR1 LGHDT, CDR2 YNNKEL (reference sequence). Trimming took 1 base from V and 7 from J, leaving 6 bases between them. The CDR3 has 12 residues. TCRdb reprocessed the 5' RACE reads with MiXCR, giving one entry per CDR3 protein. Here the sample spans more than 55,000 distinct CDR3 sequences, 7.4% being singletons. This clonotype was picked up many times. Its specificity is not known. The sequences come from CD8+ T cells sorted from PBMCs, collected 15 days after the yellow fever booster vaccination. This TCR came from a man aged 25-45 years who received the YFV17D yellow fever vaccine. The V and J genes are TRBV3-1 and TRBJ2-3; weak D call: TRBD2 (5 bases). The CDR3 nucleotides read TGTGCCAGCAGCCAAGGGAGGCATACGCAGTATTTT. Encoded protein: CASSQGRHTQYF.